This T cell receptor (beta chain) was documented in a study of cytomegalovirus exposure and HLA in healthy donors. Study-level results: DRB1 had the most TCR associations and HLA-C the fewest, a later analysis found, with rates varying by HLA locus.

Amplification used 60 Vbeta primers and 13 Jbeta primers. The protocol was immunoSEQ multiplex PCR, while the TCRdb copy is restricted to in-frame clones and leaves out a portion. This table has about 70,000 clones, roughly two thirds appearing once. As regards this clone: As yet, its antigen is unknown.

The specimen sequenced was PBMCs. This TCR was recovered from a man between 35 and 55 years old in good health and CMV-seropositive.

CDR3 nucleotide sequence: TGTGCCAGCAGTGAGGAAGAGGGAAACACTGAAGCTTTCTTT. It specifies CASSEEEGNTEAFF. This rearrangement joins TRBV6-4 to TRBJ1-1; D is ambiguous. V lost 3 bases and J 2 bases, leaving 10 bases between the germline ends. The CDR3 loop spans 14 amino acids. Germline V CDR1 and CDR2: MRHNA, SNTAGT.